The source of this TCR beta chain is a study of blood T cell repertoires in COVID-19. About the research overall: T cells, B-cell-depleted T cells, or PBMCs supplied cDNA or gDNA.

Source study methods: Reference gene primers were amplified, and this amplification served to estimate nucleated cell counts. Clones were read by immunoSEQ multiplex PCR, and TCRdb kept only the in-frame ones, dropping some. The V and J calls and clone size were taken over from that table, and D and trimming were inferred from the DNA. The sample has roughly 35,000 clones; approximately 72% are singletons. This receptor was obtained from a man at least 80 years old with acute or convalescent COVID-19. Material for sequencing was peripheral blood.

The CDR3 loop is CASLASGGAGETQYF. In nucleotides, the CDR3 is TGCGCCAGCCTGGCTAGCGGGGGGGCCGGAGAGACCCAGTACTTC. This rearrangement joins TRBV5-1 to TRBJ2-5; 12 bases are shared with TRBD2. In germline, CDR1 is SGHRS, CDR2 YFSETQ. This CDR3 has 15 amino acids. The junction had 8 bases not matched to a gene; V was cut back by 7 bases and J by 4 bases.